This section outlines one TCR beta chain sequence together with its context. The data were obtained in a study of control samples from healthy donors and cancer patients. Libraries were prepared by immunoSEQ multiplex PCR; TCRdb keeps only in-frame clonotypes and omits some of them. The sample consists of 150,000 or so clones, over 85% of them appearing once. Sequencing was done on a sample of blood. This clonotype originated in a middle-aged man in good health.

This CDR3 is CASRRGQGNTGELFF. The CDR3 region has the DNA TGTGCCAGCAGGAGAGGACAGGGGAACACCGGGGAGCTGTTTTTT. The rearrangement uses TRBV27 and TRBJ2-2; 8 bases are shared with TRBD1. The CDR3 contains 15 residues. Germline V gene lookup returns CDR1 MNHEY and CDR2 SMNVEV (reference sequence). V gave up 6 bases and J gave up 1 base; unmatched junction bases: 4.